The clone carrying this T cell receptor (beta chain) was seen a handful of times. Its antigen is as yet unknown. Germline V gene lookup returns CDR1 SNHLY and CDR2 FYNNEI. The V and J ends lost 4 bases and 6 bases, in that order; junction bases with no gene match: 16. This CDR3 region has 19 residues. Conversion of TCR transcripts into cDNA relied on 5'RACE template switching, which added a universal primer site and UMIs. TCRdb reprocessed the 5' RACE reads with MiXCR, giving one entry per CDR3 protein. Here the sample spans about 550,000 distinct CDR3 sequences, about a fifth being singletons. The sample comes from a study of T cells after yellow fever vaccination. Study-wide findings and caveats: Booster samples showed a return of most primary-vaccination clones (almost 97% CD4, approximately 90% CD8). Abundant clonotypes from the bulk population could have been carried over as contaminants into FACS-sorted repertoires.

Sample: PBMCs, taken 15 days after the yellow fever booster vaccination. V and J are TRBV2 and TRBJ2-2; the match to TRBD2 covers 11 bases. This receptor was taken from a man in his thirties or forties who received the YFV17D yellow fever vaccine. CDR3 region: CASSAPSDVSGRAPGELFF. In DNA form, the CDR3 reads TGTGCCAGCAGTGCCCCCAGTGATGTTAGCGGGAGGGCCCCCGGGGAGCTGTTTTTT.